Shown below are 12 T cell receptor beta chains from a single sample sequenced in a study of T cell changes during pregnancy in multiple sclerosis (dated by TCRdb to about 2019). Libraries came from the immunoSEQ multiplex PCR assay. This is the immuneACCESS table as TCRdb keeps it, with only in-frame sequences that have V and J called. A part of the clones is gone; compared with another copy, unresolved V genes explain less than half, and the rest is unexplained. The sample table holds 95,000 to 100,000 clones, of which more than 85% were seen once. About 3.4% of the sample is in the top ten clones. This sample comprised peripheral blood, obtained in the second trimester of pregnancy. The receptors derive from a female donor with multiple sclerosis, enrolled in a pregnancy study.

The chain is built from TRBV28 and TRBJ2-7; TRBD2 aligns across 7 bases. The CDR3 is 10 residues long. V trimming: 6 bases; J trimming: 9 bases; junction bases outside the gene matches: 2. From germline, CDR1 is MDHEN and CDR2 SYDVKM. As DNA, the CDR3 is TGTGCCAGCAGGGGGGGGGTGCAGTACTTC. This gives the protein CASRGGVQYF.

This sequence joins TRBV29-1 and TRBJ2-3, with D perhaps TRBD2 (6 bases). Germline CDR1 SQVTM, CDR2 ANQGSEA. The ends were cut back, 7 bases at V and 0 bases at J, with 23 bases in the middle. The CDR3 is made up of 17 amino acids. The CDR3 here is CSAGGMNGDTSTDTQYF. Written as DNA, the CDR3 is TGCAGCGCTGGGGGGATGAATGGCGACACGAGCACAGATACGCAGTATTTT.

This chain joins TRBV7-2 and TRBJ1-1; D ambiguous. Germline values: CDR1 SGHTA, CDR2 FQGNSA. The CDR3 runs 13 residues. Trimming took 1 base from V and 6 from J, leaving 9 bases between them. The CDR3, as DNA: TGTGCCAGCAGCTTAGTGGCTGGCCCTGAAGCTTTCTTT. Translating it yields CASSLVAGPEAFF. Full variable domain (outside the CDR3, taken from reference TRBV7-2 and TRBJ1-1): GAGVSQSPSNKVTEKGKDVELRCDPISGHTALYWYRQSLGQGLEFLIYFQGNSAPDKSGLPSDRFSAERTGGSVSTLTIQRTQQEDSAVYLCASSLVAGPEAFFGQGTRLTVV.

This chain connects TRBV11-3 to TRBJ1-3; tentative D call: TRBD1 (6 bases). Trimming took 5 bases from V and 4 from J, leaving 15 bases between them. Germline CDR1 SGHNT, CDR2 YENEEA. The CDR3 has 15 amino acids. CDR3 coding DNA: TGTGCCAGCAGCCCTGGGGGGGGCCGAGGAAACACCATATATTTT. Translated: CASSPGGGRGNTIYF.

V and J are TRBV30 and TRBJ2-2; 10 nucleotides line up with TRBD2. The ends lost 1 base at V and 4 bases at J; junction bases unmatched: 9. Germline-derived CDR1 and CDR2 are GTSNPN and SVGIG (reference sequence). CDR3 length: 17 amino acids. The CDR3 coding sequence is TGTGCCTGGAGTGGGACTAGCGGAAACTTACGCACCGGGGAGCTGTTTTTT. Translated, it gives CAWSGTSGNLRTGELFF.

V gene TRBV4-2 combines with J gene TRBJ1-4; D is unclear. The CDR3 extends over 14 amino acids. From germline, CDR1 is LGHNA and CDR2 YNFKEQ. V was shortened by 1 base and J by 0 bases, with 3 bases between the two germline ends. The CDR3 DNA reads as TGTGCCAGCAGCCAAGCCACAACTAATGAAAAACTGTTTTTT. It translates to CASSQATTNEKLFF.

The rearrangement uses TRBV5-4 and TRBJ2-7; 11 positions agree with TRBD2. The CDR3 sequence is 15 residues long. The J segment lost 4 bases and the V segment lost 4 bases, leaving 7 bases of the junction unmatched. The germline V gene encodes CDR1 SGHNT and CDR2 YYREEE (reference sequence). For the CDR3, the DNA is TGTGCCAGCAGCCGCAAGGGGACTAGCGGATACGAGCAGTACTTC. Encoded protein: CASSRKGTSGYEQYF.

This rearrangement joins TRBV6-1 to TRBJ2-7, with 7 positions matching TRBD1. Trimming removed 2 bases from V and 0 bases from J; junction bases left unmatched: 13. The CDR3 runs to 18 residues. Germline V gives CDR1 MNHNS, CDR2 SASEGT. CDR3 DNA sequence: TGTGCCAGCAGTGAAACGACAGGGTCCCTAACCTACTCCTACGAGCAGTACTTC. This encodes CASSETTGSLTYSYEQYF.

This chain connects TRBV28 to TRBJ1-2; D is unclear. There are 15 residues in the CDR3. CDR1 MDHEN and CDR2 SYDVKM come from the germline V gene. V was pared by 0 bases and J by 1 base, with 9 bases between. The CDR3 here is CASSLWLRGNYGYTF. In DNA form, the CDR3 reads TGTGCCAGCAGTTTATGGCTCCGGGGTAACTATGGCTACACCTTC.

This chain uses TRBV4-1 with TRBJ1-4, with unresolved D. The CDR3 is made up of 11 amino acids. The V gene lost 5 bases and the J gene lost 7 bases, with 5 bases spanning the gap. Germline values: CDR1 MGHRA, CDR2 YSYEKL. The CDR3 nucleotides read TGCGCCAGCAGCGTCCGTGAAAAACTGTTTTTT. Amino acids: CASSVREKLFF.

The rearrangement joins TRBV5-1 to TRBJ2-3; 11 nucleotides align to TRBD2. Germline V gene data show CDR1 as SGHRS and CDR2 as YFSETQ. Germline trimming cut 4 bases from V and 3 bases from J; bases unmatched to any gene: 7. The CDR3 runs to 16 residues. DNA for the CDR3: TGCGCCAGCAGCCCACTAGCGGGAGCGGGTACAGATACGCAGTATTTT. Its protein product is CASSPLAGAGTDTQYF.

The chain uses TRBV27 and TRBJ2-7, with a weak D call TRBD1 (6 bases). This CDR3 is built from 11 residues. V shed 8 bases and J shed 4 bases, with 9 bases lying between them. Germline loops: CDR1 MNHEY, CDR2 SMNVEV (reference sequence). CDR3 residues: CASGRGYEQYF. The CDR3 DNA sequence: TGTGCCAGCGGCAGGGGTTACGAGCAGTACTTC.